A selection of T cell receptor beta chains follows, all from one sample in a study of response to subunit inactivated influenza vaccine. One entry per CDR3 protein, called by TCRdb with MiXCR from the RT-PCR reads. The sample shows approximately 310,000 distinct CDR3 sequences, just over 20% of them seen only once. Source: PBMCs from blood, taken less than 22 months after vaccination. The receptors were sampled from a man between 50 and 69 years old who received an inactivated influenza vaccine. Both conserved end residues are part of each CDR3. Each record gives: clone size, D gene, J gene, V gene, CDR3 DNA, CDR3 protein. The D gene is left open where the match is weak. Some rows have no size entry. The others give once, few or many, or a class for an expanded clone.

size: few
D: TRBD1
J: TRBJ2-1
V: TRBV29-1
DNA: TGCAGCGGTTACCCCAAAGGGGGCCTCTACAATGAGCAGTTCTTC
CDR3: CSGYPKGGLYNEQFF

size: many
D: TRBD1
J: TRBJ1-1
V: TRBV12-3/TRBV12-4
DNA: TGTGCCAGCAGACGAAAAGAAGGGACAGGGTACTCTGAAGCTTTCTTT
CDR3: CASRRKEGTGYSEAFF

size: many
D: -
J: TRBJ1-1
V: TRBV7-9
DNA: TGTGCCAGCAGCCCCCGGCCAAACACTGAAGCTTTCTTT
CDR3: CASSPRPNTEAFF

size: -
D: -
J: TRBJ2-3
V: TRBV19
DNA: TGTGCCAGTAGTCCCGAGGGAGTGCGACAGAAAGATACGCAGTATTTT
CDR3: CASSPEGVRQKDTQYF

size: -
D: -
J: TRBJ2-3
V: TRBV29-1
DNA: TGCAGCGTTGAAGTGATCGTAGGGGGGAGTGGAGGCACAGATACGCAGTATTTT
CDR3: CSVEVIVGGSGGTDTQYF

size: -
D: -
J: TRBJ2-1
V: TRBV4-3
DNA: TGCGCCAGCAGCCAAGCCTGGTCGGAAAGTGAGCAGTTCTTC
CDR3: CASSQAWSESEQFF

size: -
D: -
J: TRBJ2-5
V: TRBV2
DNA: TGTGCCAGCAGTGGGTTAACCTCTGAGACCCAGTACTTC
CDR3: CASSGLTSETQYF

size: few
D: -
J: TRBJ1-5
V: TRBV20-1
DNA: TGCAGTGCTAGTAAGGGGCGAACAAGTCAGCCCCAGCATTTT
CDR3: CSASKGRTSQPQHF

size: -
D: -
J: TRBJ2-3
V: TRBV20-1
DNA: TGCAGTGCTATGGGGGTAACCACAGATACGCAGTATTTT
CDR3: CSAMGVTTDTQYF

size: -
D: -
J: TRBJ2-3
V: TRBV10-1
DNA: TGCGCCAGCAGTGAGTCTACGGCTTATACGCAGTATTTT
CDR3: CASSESTAYTQYF

size: many
D: TRBD1
J: TRBJ1-5
V: TRBV6-5
DNA: TGTGCCAGCAGTTACAGGGGGCCCAATCAGCCCCAGCATTTT
CDR3: CASSYRGPNQPQHF

size: -
D: -
J: TRBJ2-2
V: TRBV29-1
DNA: TGCAGCGTTGAAGGCCTAGCGCTCAACACCGGGGAGCTGTTTTTT
CDR3: CSVEGLALNTGELFF

size: -
D: TRBD1
J: TRBJ1-2
V: TRBV12-3/TRBV12-4
DNA: TGTGCCAGCAGCCGGACAGGGGGCGTCTATGGCTACACCTTC
CDR3: CASSRTGGVYGYTF

size: many
D: -
J: TRBJ1-3
V: TRBV28
DNA: TGTGCCAGCAGTTTAGGAGGGCGCTCTGGAAACACCATATATTTT
CDR3: CASSLGGRSGNTIYF

size: few
D: TRBD2
J: TRBJ2-7
V: TRBV6-2/TRBV6-3
DNA: TGTGCCAGCAGCGAGACTAGCGGGAGCTACGAGCAGTACTTC
CDR3: CASSETSGSYEQYF

size: few
D: TRBD1
J: TRBJ1-4
V: TRBV12-3/TRBV12-4
DNA: TGTGCCAGCAGTCCGAGACAGGGTAATGAAAAACTGTTTTTT
CDR3: CASSPRQGNEKLFF

size: -
D: -
J: TRBJ2-1
V: TRBV7-2
DNA: TGTGCCAGCAGCTTAGTTTGGGGGCGCGGGCAGTTCTTC
CDR3: CASSLVWGRGQFF

size: -
D: -
J: TRBJ1-6
V: TRBV14
DNA: TGTGCCAGCAGAAAACACCCTAATTCACCCCTCCACTTT
CDR3: CASRKHPNSPLHF

size: -
D: -
J: TRBJ2-2
V: TRBV7-8
DNA: TGTGCCAGCAGCTTTTTGCAGAACACCGGGGAGCTGTTTTTT
CDR3: CASSFLQNTGELFF

size: few
D: -
J: TRBJ1-2
V: TRBV4-1
DNA: TGCGCCAGCAGCCAAGGGTTGTGGACTAACTATGGCTACACCTTC
CDR3: CASSQGLWTNYGYTF

size: -
D: -
J: TRBJ2-7
V: TRBV5-6
DNA: TGTGCCAGCAGCGGCCAGGGGGACTCTTACGAGCAGTACTTC
CDR3: CASSGQGDSYEQYF

size: few
D: TRBD2
J: TRBJ2-5
V: TRBV20-1
DNA: TGCAGTGCTAGTATACTAGCGGGAGGTGTCGATTGGGTGGAGACCCAGTACTTC
CDR3: CSASILAGGVDWVETQYF

size: many
D: -
J: TRBJ1-1
V: TRBV5-1
DNA: TGCGCCAGCAGCTTAATCACAGGGTCCGCTGAAGCTTTCTTT
CDR3: CASSLITGSAEAFF

size: -
D: -
J: TRBJ2-5
V: TRBV3-1
DNA: TGTGCCAGCAGCCAAGCGTCGCAGGGAGAGACCCAGTACTTC
CDR3: CASSQASQGETQYF

size: -
D: -
J: TRBJ2-4
V: TRBV5-1
DNA: TGCGCCAGCAGCTTGGGGGTCGAAAACATTCAGTACTTC
CDR3: CASSLGVENIQYF

size: -
D: -
J: TRBJ1-2
V: TRBV28
DNA: TGTGCCAGCAGTTATGGGGAAGGTGGCTACACCTTC
CDR3: CASSYGEGGYTF

size: -
D: TRBD2
J: TRBJ2-3
V: TRBV6-1
DNA: TGTGCCAGCGCCGGACTAGCTCAGGCGGATACGCAGTATTTT
CDR3: CASAGLAQADTQYF

size: few
D: TRBD1
J: TRBJ2-3
V: TRBV4-3
DNA: TGCGCCAGCAGCTCCCGGGACAGCAACACAGATACGCAGTATTTT
CDR3: CASSSRDSNTDTQYF

size: -
D: -
J: TRBJ2-3
V: TRBV6-5
DNA: TGTGCCAGCAGTACTCGGCAGAGGGATACGCAGTATTTT
CDR3: CASSTRQRDTQYF

size: -
D: TRBD1
J: TRBJ2-7
V: TRBV20-1
DNA: TGCAGCGCACCGGGACAGGGCTACGAGCAGTACTTC
CDR3: CSAPGQGYEQYF

size: -
D: -
J: TRBJ2-1
V: TRBV5-1
DNA: TGCGCCAGCCAGGGAGCCAACTCCTACAATGAGCAGTTCTTC
CDR3: CASQGANSYNEQFF

size: -
D: -
J: TRBJ2-3
V: TRBV24-1
DNA: TGTGCCACCAGTGGGGGCCTACTCACAGATACGCAGTATTTT
CDR3: CATSGGLLTDTQYF

size: many
D: -
J: TRBJ1-6
V: TRBV4-3
DNA: TGCGCCAGCAGCCAGAGGGGTACCTATAATTCACCCCTCCACTTT
CDR3: CASSQRGTYNSPLHF

size: few
D: -
J: TRBJ1-5
V: TRBV28
DNA: TGTGCCAGCAGCGGCCGGGTAGTGGTCGTTGGCAATCAGCCCCAGCATTTT
CDR3: CASSGRVVVVGNQPQHF

size: -
D: -
J: TRBJ2-7
V: TRBV6-5
DNA: TGTGCCAGCAGTTACTCGAGAAGGACCTGGGGCACTTACGAGCAGTACTTC
CDR3: CASSYSRRTWGTYEQYF

size: -
D: -
J: TRBJ2-7
V: TRBV5-5
DNA: TGTGCCAGCAGCTTCCAACGAACTACCTACGAGCAGTACTTC
CDR3: CASSFQRTTYEQYF

size: -
D: TRBD1
J: TRBJ1-5
V: TRBV7-2
DNA: TGTGCCAGCAGCTTAGCGCCAAGGGGGCCGCTCAATCAGCCCCAGCATTTT
CDR3: CASSLAPRGPLNQPQHF

size: -
D: -
J: TRBJ1-4
V: TRBV6-1
DNA: TGTGCCAGCAGCCCCCCCGGGTTGGAGCAACTGTTTTTT
CDR3: CASSPPGLEQLFF

size: few
D: -
J: TRBJ1-1
V: TRBV5-6
DNA: TGTGCCAGCAGCTTGGTGTGGGGGTCGGGCACTGAAGCTTTCTTT
CDR3: CASSLVWGSGTEAFF

size: few
D: -
J: TRBJ2-7
V: TRBV2
DNA: TGTGCCAGCAGTGAAATAGGGACATTCGGCGACGAGCAGTACTTC
CDR3: CASSEIGTFGDEQYF

size: -
D: -
J: TRBJ2-5
V: TRBV20-1
DNA: TGCAGTGGAAAGAGTTCGGGGGCACGAGAGACCCAGTACTTC
CDR3: CSGKSSGARETQYF

size: few
D: -
J: TRBJ1-1
V: TRBV25-1
DNA: TGTGCCAGCAGGGGGGCGAAGGACGCTTTCTTT
CDR3: CASRGAKDAFF

size: -
D: -
J: TRBJ1-2
V: TRBV5-1
DNA: TGCGCCAGCACCCAGGGACGGGGCTTGGGCTACACCTTC
CDR3: CASTQGRGLGYTF

size: -
D: TRBD1
J: TRBJ2-3
V: TRBV7-9
DNA: TGTGCCAGCAGCTTATGGACAGGGGGCGCCGGAGATACGCAGTATTTT
CDR3: CASSLWTGGAGDTQYF

size: few
D: TRBD1
J: TRBJ1-5
V: TRBV10-3
DNA: TGTGCCATCAGTGGGGGGACAGGGGATCAGCCCCAGCATTTT
CDR3: CAISGGTGDQPQHF

size: -
D: -
J: TRBJ2-7
V: TRBV6-1
DNA: TGTGCCAGCAGTGACGTCGGGACTTCCTACGAGCAGTACTTC
CDR3: CASSDVGTSYEQYF

size: few
D: -
J: TRBJ1-5
V: TRBV20-1
DNA: TGCAGTGCTAGACATCCCCAACAGGGAGCTTTTGGTCAGCCCCAGCATTTT
CDR3: CSARHPQQGAFGQPQHF

size: few
D: -
J: TRBJ1-5
V: TRBV20-1
DNA: TGCAGTGCTAACCCCCCCCGAAGGGGTCATAGCAATCAGCCCCAGCATTTT
CDR3: CSANPPRRGHSNQPQHF

size: -
D: -
J: TRBJ2-3
V: TRBV28
DNA: TGTGCCAGCAGGGGGGCGATACTCACAGATACGCAGTATTTT
CDR3: CASRGAILTDTQYF